This T cell receptor beta chain was identified during a study of cytomegalovirus exposure and HLA in healthy donors. A remark on this clone: Its specificity is unknown.

The PCR was carried out with 60 Vbeta primers and 13 Jbeta primers. Produced via immunoSEQ multiplex PCR; TCRdb's table is partial and in-frame only. The sample has 100,000 to 150,000 clones, roughly 80% seen once; the top ten hold less than 3%. Trimming took off 1 base at V and 3 bases at J, with 4 bases between the two ends. The germline V gene has CDR1 MGHRA and CDR2 YSYEKL. The CDR3 contains 13 residues. The study, taken as a whole, reports: A later analysis linked a missense DCLRE1C variant to TCR beta V- and J-gene trimming. Previous analysis showed most TCR beta V segments were productive about 87% or about 30% of the time.

The sequence came from a woman aged 40 to 49 in good health and CMV-seropositive. Material: PBMCs. V gene TRBV4-1 combines with J gene TRBJ2-1, with D unclear. DNA of the CDR3: TGCGCCAGCAGCCAAGGACACTACAATGAGCAGTTCTTC. It encodes CASSQGHYNEQFF.